Following are 18 T cell receptor beta chains from one sample sequenced in a study of OX40 agonist ivuxolimab in advanced cancers. The library was built by means of the immunoSEQ multiplex PCR assay. TCRdb re-hosts the immuneACCESS table, in-frame sequences only. Its copies lack some clones; in the studies checked, an unresolved V gene accounts for under half of them, and the cause for the rest is not known. For this sample the table gives approximately 61,000 clones, of which about 89% were detected only once. The ten largest make up about 17% of the sample. The sequenced sample was CD4+ or CD8+ T cells sorted from blood, obtained in a trial of the OX40 agonist ivuxolimab. These receptors came from an adult with an advanced solid tumor such as melanoma, head and neck, liver or kidney cancer.

The genes are TRBV13 and TRBJ2-3; 11 nucleotides agree with TRBD2. CDR1 PRHDT and CDR2 FYEKMQ come from the germline V gene (reference sequence). V trimming: 5 bases; J trimming: 7 bases; junction bases outside the gene matches: 11. This CDR3 region has 16 residues. CDR3 amino acids: CASSRTSGGPRNTQYF. CDR3 bases: TGTGCCAGCAGCCGAACTAGCGGGGGCCCTCGGAATACGCAGTATTTT. Full variable domain (outside the CDR3, taken from reference TRBV13 and TRBJ2-3): AAGVIQSPRHLIKEKRETATLKCYPIPRHDTVYWYQQGPGQDPQFLISFYEKMQSDKGSIPDRFSAQQFSDYHSELNMSSLELGDSALYFCASSRTSGGPRNTQYFGPGTRLTVL.

J is TRBJ2-7 and V is TRBV4-1, with a weak D call TRBD2 (6 bases). Germline CDR1 is MGHRA and CDR2 is YSYEKL. Trimming took 2 bases from V and 0 from J, leaving 14 bases between them. This CDR3 is built from 16 residues. The CDR3 region has the DNA TGCGCCAGCAGCCAATTTAGTGGAGGGGACTCCTACGAGCAGTACTTC. This sequence encodes CASSQFSGGDSYEQYF.

J is TRBJ2-7 and V is TRBV10-3; 9 bases agree with TRBD1. Germline V gene data show CDR1 as ENHRY and CDR2 as SYGVKD. V was clipped by 10 bases and J by 2 bases; unmatched bases: 12. The CDR3 sequence is 15 residues long. CDR3 protein: CATGGSGQGPYEQYF. The CDR3 region has the DNA TGTGCCACCGGGGGGTCCGGACAGGGGCCCTACGAGCAGTACTTC.

The gene calls are TRBV4-1 and TRBJ2-7, with D maybe TRBD1 (6 bases). Germline V CDR1 and CDR2: MGHRA, YSYEKL. CDR3 length: 13 amino acids. With 3 bases removed from V and 4 bases from J, the gap between germline ends came to 10 bases. CDR3 bases: TGCGCCAGCAGCCACCACAGGGAGTACGAGCAGTACTTC. Encoded protein: CASSHHREYEQYF.

The chain has TRBV5-6 and TRBJ2-7; TRBD2 might be the D (7 bases). The CDR3 is 16 amino acids. Germline V gene data show CDR1 as SGHDT and CDR2 as YYEEEE. V was cut by 4 bases and J by 4 bases, with 21 bases left in between. The CDR3 DNA sequence: TGTGCCAGCAGCGAATCCGGGGGGCGAAACGGGTACGAGCAGTACTTC. Translating gives CASSESGGRNGYEQYF.

The J gene is TRBJ2-1, the V gene TRBV6-5; 7 bases align to TRBD1. The V gene end was trimmed by 0 bases and the J gene end by 4 bases; junction bases not matched to a gene: 3. Germline CDR1 is MNHEY and CDR2 is SVGAGI. This CDR3 has 15 residues. As DNA, the CDR3 is TGTGCCAGCAGTTACTCAGGGGGCCTATACAATGAGCAGTTCTTC. Protein: CASSYSGGLYNEQFF.

This rearrangement joins TRBV5-8 to TRBJ2-5; 8 nucleotides line up with TRBD1. J gave up 3 bases and V 6 bases, and 7 bases lay outside the gene matches. The CDR3 length is 14 residues. CDR1 is SGHTS, CDR2 YDEGEE, per germline. The CDR3 sequence: CASTPMTGEETQYF. In nucleotides, the CDR3 is TGTGCCAGCACTCCCATGACAGGGGAAGAGACCCAGTACTTC. Together with reference TRBV5-8 and TRBJ2-5, the CDR3 gives the full variable domain: EAGVTQSPTHLIKTRGQQATLRCSPISGHTSVYWYQQALGLGLQFLLWYDEGEERNRGNFPPRFSGRQFPNYSSELNVNALELEDSALYLCASTPMTGEETQYFGPGTRLLVL.

This clone was seen a single time. This chain uses TRBV9 with TRBJ1-1; tentative D call: TRBD1 (5 bases). Trimming removed 0 bases from V and 0 bases from J, with 6 bases in between. The CDR3 runs 14 residues. Germline V lookup: CDR1 SGDLS, CDR2 YYNGEE. CDR3 sequence (DNA): TGTGCCAGCAGCGTAGGGGGCATGAACACTGAAGCTTTCTTT. This sequence encodes CASSVGGMNTEAFF.

The V call is TRBV7-9, the J call TRBJ2-2, with 7 bases matching TRBD1. V shed 4 bases and J 4 bases; nucleotides not matched to a gene: 18. CDR1 and CDR2 (germline): SEHNR, FQNEAQ (reference sequence). This CDR3 is built from 19 residues. CDR3: CASSSSELVGGRVTGELFF. The CDR3 DNA reads TGTGCCAGCAGCTCTAGTGAACTGGTAGGGGGCCGGGTCACCGGGGAGCTGTTTTTT.

The chain combines TRBV27 with TRBJ2-5; 9 bases fit TRBD2. This CDR3 contains 16 residues. Germline V gene sequence: CDR1 MNHEY, CDR2 SMNVEV (reference sequence). After removal of 6 bases from V and 5 bases from J, the junction contained 13 bases not matched to a gene. The CDR3 DNA follows: TGTGCCAGCAGGCCCTCCCCAGCGGGGGGACGGGAGACCCAGTACTTC. As protein: CASRPSPAGGRETQYF.

By share of the sample, this clone is medium-sized. The chain has TRBV2 and TRBJ2-5; TRBD1 matches 9 bases. This CDR3 has 15 amino acids. V gave up 5 bases and J gave up 2 bases; unmatched junction bases: 6. The germline V gene has CDR1 SNHLY and CDR2 FYNNEI. The CDR3 spells CASSRETGGQETQYF. For the CDR3, the DNA is TGTGCCAGCAGTAGAGAGACAGGGGGACAAGAGACCCAGTACTTC. The entire variable domain, with the rest obtained from reference TRBV2 and TRBJ2-5, is as follows: EPEVTQTPSHQVTQMGQEVILRCVPISNHLYFYWYRQILGQKVEFLVSFYNNEISEKSEIFDDQFSVERPDGSNFTLKIRSTKLEDSAMYFCASSRETGGQETQYFGPGTRLLVL.

CDR3 in amino acids: CASSQLAGVQETQYF. CDR3 in DNA: TGTGCCAGCAGCCAACTAGCGGGAGTTCAAGAGACCCAGTACTTC. V gene TRBV14 combines with J gene TRBJ2-5; TRBD2 matches 10 bases. CDR3 length: 15 amino acids. CDR1 is SGHDN and CDR2 is FVKESK in the germline V gene. J was trimmed by 2 bases and V by 2 bases; bases with no gene match: 2.

As to this clone: Other DNA sequences in the sample encode the same CDR3. This chain uses TRBV27 with TRBJ1-3; D gene ambiguous. Trimming removed 3 bases at V and 5 bases at J, with 11 bases between. This CDR3 comprises 14 residues. Germline-derived CDR1 and CDR2 are MNHEY and SMNVEV (reference sequence). CDR3 nucleotide sequence: TGTGCCAGCAGTTTGGTTGAGAAGCGAAACACCATATATTTT. Amino acid sequence: CASSLVEKRNTIYF.

V and J are TRBV7-5 and TRBJ1-1; the table's TRBD1 call for D was not verified on the DNA. TRBV7-5 constitutes a pseudogene. This CDR3 contains 13 residues. The CDR3 bases are TGTGTCAGAAGCTACAGGGGGAACACTGAAGCTTTCTTT. It translates to CVRSYRGNTEAFF.

The genes are TRBV9 and TRBJ2-7, with TRBD2 matching over 14 bases. Per germline, CDR1 SGDLS and CDR2 YYNGEE. V lost 4 bases, J lost 7 bases, and 7 bases stayed unmatched. The CDR3 is 15 residues long. CDR3 sequence (DNA): TGTGCCAGCAGCCCTGGGACTAGCGGGGGAGAAGAGCAGTACTTC. The encoded protein is CASSPGTSGGEEQYF.

This rearrangement joins TRBV5-8 to TRBJ1-1; D is ambiguous. Trimming took 0 bases from V and 4 from J, leaving 10 bases between them. The CDR3 runs 14 residues. Germline-derived CDR1 and CDR2 are SGHTS and YDEGEE. The CDR3: CASSLAEVPTEAFF. The CDR3 nucleotides read TGTGCCAGCAGCTTGGCGGAGGTTCCCACTGAAGCTTTCTTT.

The chain couples TRBV28 to TRBJ1-5; weak D call: TRBD1 (5 bases). The CDR3 is 15 residues long. Trimming cost V 5 bases and J 0 bases, with 11 bases left between them. The germline V gene encodes CDR1 MDHEN and CDR2 SYDVKM. The DNA of the CDR3 is TGTGCCAGCAGTAACGGGGCCTATAGCAATCAGCCCCAGCATTTT. It encodes CASSNGAYSNQPQHF.

The V and J genes are TRBV28 and TRBJ2-7; 9 bases match TRBD1. This CDR3 has 15 residues. In germline, CDR1 is MDHEN, CDR2 SYDVKM. After removal of 7 bases from V and 1 base from J, the junction contained 8 bases not matched to a gene. The CDR3 DNA follows: TGTGCCAGCAACCCGAGACAGGGGGTTTCCTACGAGCAGTACTTC. This gives the protein CASNPRQGVSYEQYF.